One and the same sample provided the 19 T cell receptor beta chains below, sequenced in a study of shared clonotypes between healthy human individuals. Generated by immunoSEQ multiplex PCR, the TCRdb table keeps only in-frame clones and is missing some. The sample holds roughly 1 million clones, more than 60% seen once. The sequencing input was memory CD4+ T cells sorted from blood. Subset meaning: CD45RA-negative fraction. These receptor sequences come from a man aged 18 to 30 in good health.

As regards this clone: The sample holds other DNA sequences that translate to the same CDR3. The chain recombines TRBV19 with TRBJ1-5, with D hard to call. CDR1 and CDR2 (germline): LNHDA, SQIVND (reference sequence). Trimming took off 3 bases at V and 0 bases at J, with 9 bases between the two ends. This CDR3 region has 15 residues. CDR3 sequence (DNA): TGTGCCAGTAGTATTGGCGGAACTAGCAATCAGCCCCAGCATTTT. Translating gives CASSIGGTSNQPQHF.

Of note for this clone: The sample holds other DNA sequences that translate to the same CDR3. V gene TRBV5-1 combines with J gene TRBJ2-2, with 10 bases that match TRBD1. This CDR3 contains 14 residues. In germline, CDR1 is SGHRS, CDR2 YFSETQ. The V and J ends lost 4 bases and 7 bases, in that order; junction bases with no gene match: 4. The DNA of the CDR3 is TGCGCCAGCAGCCTGGGACAGGGGAACGGGGAGCTGTTTTTT. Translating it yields CASSLGQGNGELFF.

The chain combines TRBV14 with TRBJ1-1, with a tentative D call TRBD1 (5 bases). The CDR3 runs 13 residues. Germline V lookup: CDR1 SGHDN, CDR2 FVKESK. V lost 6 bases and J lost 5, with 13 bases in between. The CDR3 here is CASSLGRATEAFF. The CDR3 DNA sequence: TGTGCCAGCAGTTTAGGCAGGGCGACTGAAGCTTTCTTT.

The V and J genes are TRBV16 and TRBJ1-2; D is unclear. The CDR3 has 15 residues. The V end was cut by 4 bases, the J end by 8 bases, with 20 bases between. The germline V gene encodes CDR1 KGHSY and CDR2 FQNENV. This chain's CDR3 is CASSRTINSAPGYTF. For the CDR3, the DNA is TGTGCCAGCAGCCGTACGATAAATTCAGCTCCCGGCTACACCTTC.

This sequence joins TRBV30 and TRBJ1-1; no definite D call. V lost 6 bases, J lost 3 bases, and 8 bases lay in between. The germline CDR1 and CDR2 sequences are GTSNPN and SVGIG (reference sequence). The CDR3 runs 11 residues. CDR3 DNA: TGTGCCTGTGTTAGGGACACTGAAGCTTTCTTT. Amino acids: CACVRDTEAFF.

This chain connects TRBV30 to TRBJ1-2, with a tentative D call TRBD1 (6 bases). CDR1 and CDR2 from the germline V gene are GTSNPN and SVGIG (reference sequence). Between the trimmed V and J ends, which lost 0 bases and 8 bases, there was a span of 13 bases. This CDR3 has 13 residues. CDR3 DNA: TGTGCCTGGAGTGTTTCAGGGGTCGGCGGCTACACCTTC. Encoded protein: CAWSVSGVGGYTF.

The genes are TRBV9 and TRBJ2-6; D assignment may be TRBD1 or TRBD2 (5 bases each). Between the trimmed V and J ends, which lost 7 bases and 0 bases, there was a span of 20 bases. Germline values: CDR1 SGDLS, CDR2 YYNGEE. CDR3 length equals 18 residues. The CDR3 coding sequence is TGTGCCAGCGGTCGATCCGGGACCCTCCTCTCTGGGGCCAACGTCCTGACTTTC. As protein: CASGRSGTLLSGANVLTF.

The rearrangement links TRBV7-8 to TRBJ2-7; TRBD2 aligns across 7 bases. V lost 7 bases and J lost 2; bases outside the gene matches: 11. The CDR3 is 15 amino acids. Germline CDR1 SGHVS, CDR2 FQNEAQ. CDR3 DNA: TGTGCCAGCAATAGAGGTGCTCGGGGGGCCTACGAGCAGTACTTC. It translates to CASNRGARGAYEQYF. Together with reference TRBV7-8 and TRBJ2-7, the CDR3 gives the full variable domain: GAGVSQSPRYKVAKRGQDVALRCDPISGHVSLFWYQQALGQGPEFLTYFQNEAQLDKSGLPSDRFFAERPEGSVSTLKIQRTQQEDSAVYLCASNRGARGAYEQYFGPGTRLTVT.

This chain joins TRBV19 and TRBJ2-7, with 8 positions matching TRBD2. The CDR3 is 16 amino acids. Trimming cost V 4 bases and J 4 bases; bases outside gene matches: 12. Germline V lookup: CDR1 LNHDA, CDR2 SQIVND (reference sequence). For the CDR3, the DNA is TGTGCCAGTAGTACTTCCGCGGGGGGTTCCCATTACGAGCAGTACTTC. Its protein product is CASSTSAGGSHYEQYF.

Here the CDR3 DNA reads TGTGCCAGCAGGCCGACCTTCGGCTATGGCTACACCTTC. It is translated as CASRPTFGYGYTF. V usage is TRBV2 and J usage is TRBJ1-2; unclear D gene. CDR1 is SNHLY, CDR2 FYNNEI, per germline. Trimming removed 6 bases at V and 4 bases at J, with 12 bases between. The CDR3 runs to 13 residues.

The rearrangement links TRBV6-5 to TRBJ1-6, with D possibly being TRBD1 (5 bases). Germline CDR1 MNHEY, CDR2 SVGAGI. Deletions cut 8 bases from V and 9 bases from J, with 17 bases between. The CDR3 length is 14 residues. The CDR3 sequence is CASSKGLEGSPLHF. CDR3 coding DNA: TGTGCCAGCTCGAAGGGGCTAGAGGGTTCACCCCTCCACTTT.

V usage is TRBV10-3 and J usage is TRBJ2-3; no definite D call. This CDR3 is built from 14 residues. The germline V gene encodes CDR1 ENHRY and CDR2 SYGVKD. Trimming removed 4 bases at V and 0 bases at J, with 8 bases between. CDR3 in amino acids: CAISGVSSTDTQYF. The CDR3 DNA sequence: TGTGCCATCAGTGGCGTATCGAGCACAGATACGCAGTATTTT.

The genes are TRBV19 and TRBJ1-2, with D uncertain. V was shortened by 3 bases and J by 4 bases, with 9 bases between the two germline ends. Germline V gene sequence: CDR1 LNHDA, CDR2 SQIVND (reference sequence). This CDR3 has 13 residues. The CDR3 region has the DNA TGTGCCAGTAGTATTGGTCAGGTCTATGGCTACACCTTC. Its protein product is CASSIGQVYGYTF.

The CDR3 sequence is CASSSGPQTATNEKLFF. The CDR3 nucleotides read TGTGCCAGCAGCTCGGGTCCTCAAACTGCAACTAATGAAAAACTGTTTTTT. This sequence joins TRBV5-5 and TRBJ1-4; D not resolved. With 3 bases removed from V and 0 bases from J, the gap between germline ends came to 15 bases. The germline CDR1 and CDR2 sequences are SGHKS and YYEKEE (reference sequence). The CDR3 is 17 residues long.

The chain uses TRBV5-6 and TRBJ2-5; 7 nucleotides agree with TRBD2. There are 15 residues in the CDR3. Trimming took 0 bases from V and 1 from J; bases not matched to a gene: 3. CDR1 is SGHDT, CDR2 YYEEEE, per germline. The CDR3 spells CASSLGGTIQETQYF. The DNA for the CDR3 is TGTGCCAGCAGCTTGGGGGGGACTATCCAAGAGACCCAGTACTTC.

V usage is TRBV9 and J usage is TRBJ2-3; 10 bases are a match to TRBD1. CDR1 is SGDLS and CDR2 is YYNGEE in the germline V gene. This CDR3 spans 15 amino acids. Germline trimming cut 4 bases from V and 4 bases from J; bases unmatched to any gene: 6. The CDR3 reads CASSPRQGAADTQYF. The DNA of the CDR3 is TGTGCCAGCAGCCCTCGACAGGGGGCGGCAGATACGCAGTATTTT.

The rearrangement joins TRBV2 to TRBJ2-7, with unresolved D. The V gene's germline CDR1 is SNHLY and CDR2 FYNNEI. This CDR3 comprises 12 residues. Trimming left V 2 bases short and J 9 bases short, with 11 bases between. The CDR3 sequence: CASSETAPAQYF. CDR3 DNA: TGTGCCAGCAGTGAAACGGCACCCGCGCAGTACTTC.

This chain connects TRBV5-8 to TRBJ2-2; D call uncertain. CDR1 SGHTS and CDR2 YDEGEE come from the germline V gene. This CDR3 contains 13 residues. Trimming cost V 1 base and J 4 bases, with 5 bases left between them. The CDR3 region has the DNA TGTGCCAGCAGCTTGAGAGTCACCGGGGAGCTGTTTTTT. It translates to CASSLRVTGELFF.

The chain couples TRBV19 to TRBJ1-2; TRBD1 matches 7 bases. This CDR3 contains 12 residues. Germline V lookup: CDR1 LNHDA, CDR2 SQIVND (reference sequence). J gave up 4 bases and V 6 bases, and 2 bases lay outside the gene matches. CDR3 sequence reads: CASRDRLYGYTF. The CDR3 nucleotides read TGTGCCAGTAGGGACAGGCTCTATGGCTACACCTTC.